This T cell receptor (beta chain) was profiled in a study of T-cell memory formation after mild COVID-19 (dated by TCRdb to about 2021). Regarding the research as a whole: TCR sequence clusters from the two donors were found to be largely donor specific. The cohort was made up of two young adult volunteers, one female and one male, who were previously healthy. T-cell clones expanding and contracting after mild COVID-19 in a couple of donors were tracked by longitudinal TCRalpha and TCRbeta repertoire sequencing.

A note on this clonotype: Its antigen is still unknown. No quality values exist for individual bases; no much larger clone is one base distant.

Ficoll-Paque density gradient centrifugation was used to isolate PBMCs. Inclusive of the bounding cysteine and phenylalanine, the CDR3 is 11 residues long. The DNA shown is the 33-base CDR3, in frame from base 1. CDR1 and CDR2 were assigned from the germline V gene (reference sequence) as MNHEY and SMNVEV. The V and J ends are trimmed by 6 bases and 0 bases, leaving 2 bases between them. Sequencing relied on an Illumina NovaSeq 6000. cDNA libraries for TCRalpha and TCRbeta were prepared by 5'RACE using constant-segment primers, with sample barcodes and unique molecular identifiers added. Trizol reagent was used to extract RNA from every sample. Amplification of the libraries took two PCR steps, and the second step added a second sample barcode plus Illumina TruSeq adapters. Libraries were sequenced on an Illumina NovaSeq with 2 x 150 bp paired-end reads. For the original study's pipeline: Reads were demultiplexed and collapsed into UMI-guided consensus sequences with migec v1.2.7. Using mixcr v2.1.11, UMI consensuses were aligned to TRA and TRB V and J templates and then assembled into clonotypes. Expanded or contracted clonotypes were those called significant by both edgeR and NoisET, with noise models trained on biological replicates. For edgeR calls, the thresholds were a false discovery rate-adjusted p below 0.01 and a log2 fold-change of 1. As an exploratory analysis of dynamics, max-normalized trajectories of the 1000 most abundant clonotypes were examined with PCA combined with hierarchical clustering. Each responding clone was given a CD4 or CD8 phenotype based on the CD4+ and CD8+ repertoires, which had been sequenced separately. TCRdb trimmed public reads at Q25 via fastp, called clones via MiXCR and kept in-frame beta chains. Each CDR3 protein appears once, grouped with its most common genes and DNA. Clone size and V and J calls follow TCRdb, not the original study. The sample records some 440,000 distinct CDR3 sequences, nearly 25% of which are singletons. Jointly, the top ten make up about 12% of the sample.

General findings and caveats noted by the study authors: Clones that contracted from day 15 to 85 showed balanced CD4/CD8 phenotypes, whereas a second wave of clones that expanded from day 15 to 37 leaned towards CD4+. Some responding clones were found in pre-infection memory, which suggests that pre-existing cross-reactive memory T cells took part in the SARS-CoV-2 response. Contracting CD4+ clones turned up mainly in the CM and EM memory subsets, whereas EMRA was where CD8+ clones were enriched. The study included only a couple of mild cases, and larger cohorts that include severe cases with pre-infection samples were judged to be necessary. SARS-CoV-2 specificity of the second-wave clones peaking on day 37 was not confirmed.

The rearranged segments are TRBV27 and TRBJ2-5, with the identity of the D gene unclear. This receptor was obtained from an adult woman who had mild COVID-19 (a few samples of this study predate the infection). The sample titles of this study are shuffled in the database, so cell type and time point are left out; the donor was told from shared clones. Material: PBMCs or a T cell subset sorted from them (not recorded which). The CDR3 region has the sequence CASRNQETQYF. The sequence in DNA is TGTGCCAGCAGGAACCAAGAGACCCAGTACTTC.